The T cell receptor (beta chain) under discussion was sequenced for a study of cytomegalovirus exposure and HLA in healthy donors. Germline loops: CDR1 MNHNS, CDR2 SASEGT. This CDR3 has 17 residues. Trimming took 2 bases from V and 0 from J, leaving 15 bases between them. PCR was performed using 60 Vbeta and 13 Jbeta primers. Measured with immunoSEQ multiplex PCR; TCRdb has only the in-frame clones, and not every one. The data hold about 170,000 clones, with 75% to 90% observed a single time. The study's findings and limits: Rare sequences made up most TCRs, while some public TCRs were found in many donors. It was reported in a later analysis that an Asian-associated ancestry cluster showed fewer N-insertions than the roughly 620-donor mean. Three CMV-associated chains proved CMV antigen-specific in vitro.

As for this clone: As yet, its antigen is unknown.

The sequenced material came from PBMCs. This TCR was recovered from a male donor in good health and CMV-seronegative. The gene calls are TRBV6-1 and TRBJ2-3; possible D gene TRBD2, 6 bases. The CDR3 region is CASSEYWAGRSTDTQYF. CDR3 in DNA: TGTGCCAGCAGTGAATACTGGGCAGGGAGGAGCACAGATACGCAGTATTTT.